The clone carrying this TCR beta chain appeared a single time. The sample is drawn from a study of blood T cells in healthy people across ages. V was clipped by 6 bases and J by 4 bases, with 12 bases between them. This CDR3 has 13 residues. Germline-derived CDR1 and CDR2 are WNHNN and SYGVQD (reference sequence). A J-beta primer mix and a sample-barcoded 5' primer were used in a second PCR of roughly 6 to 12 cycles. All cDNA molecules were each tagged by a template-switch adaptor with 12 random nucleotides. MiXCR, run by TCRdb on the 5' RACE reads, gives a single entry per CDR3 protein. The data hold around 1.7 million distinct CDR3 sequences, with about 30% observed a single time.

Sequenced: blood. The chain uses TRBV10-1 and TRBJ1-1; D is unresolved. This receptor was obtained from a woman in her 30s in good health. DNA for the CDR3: TGCGCCAGCAGCCCCTCTCTTGGCACTGAAGCTTTCTTT. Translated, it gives CASSPSLGTEAFF.